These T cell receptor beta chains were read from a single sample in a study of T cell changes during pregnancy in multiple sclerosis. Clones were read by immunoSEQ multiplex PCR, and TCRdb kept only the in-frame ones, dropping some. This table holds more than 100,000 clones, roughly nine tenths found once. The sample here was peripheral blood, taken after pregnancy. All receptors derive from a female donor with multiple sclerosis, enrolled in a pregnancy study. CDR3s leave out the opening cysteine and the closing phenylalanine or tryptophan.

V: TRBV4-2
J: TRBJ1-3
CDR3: ASSHGGPGNTIY

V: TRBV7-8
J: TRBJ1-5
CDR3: ASSPTRTSSNQPQH

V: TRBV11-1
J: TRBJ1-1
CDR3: ASSGYQTGMNTEAF

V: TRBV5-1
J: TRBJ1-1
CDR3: ASSYRDSDTEAF

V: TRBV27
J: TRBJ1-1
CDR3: ASTSGQGMNTEAF

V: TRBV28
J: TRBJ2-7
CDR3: ASSPLGSTISNYEQY

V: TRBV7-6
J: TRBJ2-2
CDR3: ASSLGGAGELF

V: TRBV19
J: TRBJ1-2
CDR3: ASSKGGTAYGCT

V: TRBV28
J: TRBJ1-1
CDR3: ASSLSWTEAF

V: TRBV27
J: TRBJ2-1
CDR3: ASSLTGSSYNEQF

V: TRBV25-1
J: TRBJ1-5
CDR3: ASSAGDSPSNQPQH

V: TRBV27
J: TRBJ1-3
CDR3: ASSRTGLSGNTIY

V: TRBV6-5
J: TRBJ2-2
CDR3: ASRGQGNTGELF

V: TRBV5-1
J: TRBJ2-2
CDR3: ASSLQGSGELF

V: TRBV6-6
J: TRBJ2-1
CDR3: ASNGGGYYNEQF

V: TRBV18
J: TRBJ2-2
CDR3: ASSPRRSGELF

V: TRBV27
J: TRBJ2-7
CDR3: ASSFASFGSEQY

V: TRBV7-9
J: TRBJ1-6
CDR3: ASSQPRGSSYNSPLH

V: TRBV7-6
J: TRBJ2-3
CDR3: ASSPPGQGTDTQY

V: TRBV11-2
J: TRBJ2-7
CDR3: ASSPRDRVYEQY

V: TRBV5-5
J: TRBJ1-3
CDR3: ASSPRDSLFLPSGNTIY

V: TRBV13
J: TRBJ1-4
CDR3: ASSSQGADGGEKLF